This T cell receptor beta chain comes out of a study of blood T cell repertoires in COVID-19. The method was immunoSEQ multiplex PCR; TCRdb's version includes in-frame clones alone and lacks a portion of them. This sample has 250,000 to 350,000 clones, with 70% to 90% found just once. This clone was seen only once. CDR3 length: 13 residues. CDR1 is PRHDT, CDR2 FYEKMQ, per germline (reference sequence). Trimming took off 3 bases at V and 4 bases at J, with 10 bases between the two ends. The sample comprised PBMCs or T cells enriched from blood (not recorded which). The chain uses TRBV13 and TRBJ2-7, with no clear D. This TCR came from a woman in her 30s who had recovered from COVID-19. The CDR3 DNA is TGTGCCAGCAGCTTTTACAGTCGGTACGAGCAGTACTTC. Translated: CASSFYSRYEQYF.